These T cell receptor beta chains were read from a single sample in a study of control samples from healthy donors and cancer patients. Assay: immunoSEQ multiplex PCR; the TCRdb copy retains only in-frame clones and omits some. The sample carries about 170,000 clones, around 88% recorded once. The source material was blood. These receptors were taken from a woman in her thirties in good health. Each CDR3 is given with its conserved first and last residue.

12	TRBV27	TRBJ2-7	CASSSSSYEQYF
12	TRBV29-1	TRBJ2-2	CSADWGTGELFF
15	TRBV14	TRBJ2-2	CASSQARVAGGELFF
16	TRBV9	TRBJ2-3	CASSEELAGGPDTQYF
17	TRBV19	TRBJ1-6	CASTRNGGVSEFSPLHF
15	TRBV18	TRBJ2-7	CASSPGTSGLYEQYF
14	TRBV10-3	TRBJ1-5	CAISEGQVGQPQHF
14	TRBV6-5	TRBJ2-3	CASSPRGALGTQYF
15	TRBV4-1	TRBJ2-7	CASSQVEGDAYEQYF
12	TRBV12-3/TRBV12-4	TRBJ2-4	CASSLGENIQYF
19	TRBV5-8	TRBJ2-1	CASSLRGLAGLYYYNEQFF
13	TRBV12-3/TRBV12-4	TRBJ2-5	CASSFAGGETQYF
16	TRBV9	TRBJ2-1	CASSVGQGVSRYEQFF
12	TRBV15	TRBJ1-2	CATSRGGYGYTF
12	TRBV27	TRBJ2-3	CASSPIAGTQYF
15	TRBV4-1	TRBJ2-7	CASSQEGRTSYEQYF
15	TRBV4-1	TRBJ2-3	CASSQAAGATDTQYF
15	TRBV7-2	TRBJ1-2	CASSLVFPTAEGYTF
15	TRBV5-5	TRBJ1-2	CASSFEILANYGYTF
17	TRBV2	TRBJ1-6	CASSEGSGGTGFSPLHF
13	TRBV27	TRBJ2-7	CASSLGRGYEQYF
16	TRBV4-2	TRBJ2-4	CASSQGRAGAKNIQYF
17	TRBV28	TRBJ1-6	CASSPPSGSSYNSPLHF
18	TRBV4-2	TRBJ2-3	CASSQIILAGAGTDTQYF
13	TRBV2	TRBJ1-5	CASTFSRDQPQHF
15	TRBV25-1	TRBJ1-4	CASSGNRGLWEKLFF
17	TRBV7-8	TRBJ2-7	CASTFSVGVAGSYEQYF
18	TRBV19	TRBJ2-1	CASSPYRLAGRAYNEQFF
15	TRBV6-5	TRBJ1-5	CASTLRRVYGQPQHF
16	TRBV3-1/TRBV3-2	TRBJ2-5	CASRSRTGLVQETQYF
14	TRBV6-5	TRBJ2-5	CASSYQSGLETQYF
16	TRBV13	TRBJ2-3	CASSRPKRGSTDTQYF
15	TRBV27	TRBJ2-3	CASSRAGQGSRTQYF
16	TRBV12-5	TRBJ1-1	CASGLGVTGWVTEAFF
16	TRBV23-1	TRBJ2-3	CASSQSSHPGADTQYF
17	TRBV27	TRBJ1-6	CASRTFRDRGLDSPLHF
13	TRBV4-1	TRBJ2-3	CASSSTSTDTQYF
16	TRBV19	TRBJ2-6	CASNDWGFSGANVLTF
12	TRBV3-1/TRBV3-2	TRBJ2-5	CASSQDRETQYF
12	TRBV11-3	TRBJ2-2	CASSIGTGELFF
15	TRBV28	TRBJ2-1	CASSLLAGVYNEQFF
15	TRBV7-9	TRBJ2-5	CASSLLAGVVETQYF
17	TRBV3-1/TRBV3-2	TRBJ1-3	CASSQDPGTVVGNTIYF
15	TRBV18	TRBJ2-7	CASSPLGTGDNEQYF
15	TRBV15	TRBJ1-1	CATSRDLGVPDEAFF